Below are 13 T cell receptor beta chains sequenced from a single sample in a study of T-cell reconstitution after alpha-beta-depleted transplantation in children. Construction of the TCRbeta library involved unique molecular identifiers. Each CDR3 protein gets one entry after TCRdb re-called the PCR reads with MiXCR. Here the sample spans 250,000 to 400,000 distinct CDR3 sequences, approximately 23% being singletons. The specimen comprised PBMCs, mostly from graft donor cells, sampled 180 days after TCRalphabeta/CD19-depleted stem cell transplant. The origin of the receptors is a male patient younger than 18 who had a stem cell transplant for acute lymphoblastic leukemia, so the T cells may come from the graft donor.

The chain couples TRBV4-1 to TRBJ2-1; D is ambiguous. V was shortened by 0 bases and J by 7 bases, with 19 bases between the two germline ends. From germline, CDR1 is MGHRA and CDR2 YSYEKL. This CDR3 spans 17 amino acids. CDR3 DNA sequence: TGCGCCAGCAGCCAAGATTTGGTTATAAGCGAGGTGAATGAGCAGTTCTTC. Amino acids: CASSQDLVISEVNEQFF.

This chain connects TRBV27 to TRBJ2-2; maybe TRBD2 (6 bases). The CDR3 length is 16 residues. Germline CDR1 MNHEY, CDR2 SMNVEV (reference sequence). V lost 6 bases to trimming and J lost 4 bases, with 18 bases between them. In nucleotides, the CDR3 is TGTGCCAGCAGAACTAAAATCCTGGGGGGCACCGGGGAGCTGTTTTTT. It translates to CASRTKILGGTGELFF.

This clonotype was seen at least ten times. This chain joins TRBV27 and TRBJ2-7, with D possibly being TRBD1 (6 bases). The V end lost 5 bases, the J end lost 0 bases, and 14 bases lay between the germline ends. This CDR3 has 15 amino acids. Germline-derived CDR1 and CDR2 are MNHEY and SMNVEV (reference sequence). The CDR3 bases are TGTGCCAGCAGTCCCATACAGGGCAGCTCCTACGAGCAGTACTTC. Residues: CASSPIQGSSYEQYF.

The CDR3 nucleotides read TGTGCCAGCGGGGGGGCAGGGGGCACTGAAGCTTTCTTT. Translating it yields CASGGAGGTEAFF. J is TRBJ1-1 and V is TRBV5-5, with 7 bases matching TRBD1. The V gene end was trimmed by 7 bases and the J gene end by 4 bases; junction bases not matched to a gene: 7. The germline V gene encodes CDR1 SGHKS and CDR2 YYEKEE (reference sequence). The CDR3 is 13 amino acids.

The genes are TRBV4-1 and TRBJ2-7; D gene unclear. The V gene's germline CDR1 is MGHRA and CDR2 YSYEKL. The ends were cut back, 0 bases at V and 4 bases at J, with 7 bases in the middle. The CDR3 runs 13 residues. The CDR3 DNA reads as TGCGCCAGCAGCCAAGAAGGAATGTACGAGCAGTACTTC. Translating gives CASSQEGMYEQYF.

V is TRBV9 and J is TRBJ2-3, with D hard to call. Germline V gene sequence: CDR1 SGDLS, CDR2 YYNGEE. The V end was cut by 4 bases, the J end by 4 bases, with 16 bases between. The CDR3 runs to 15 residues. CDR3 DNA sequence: TGTGCCAGCAGCTCGGTCCCTCTTACAGCAGATACGCAGTATTTT. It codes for CASSSVPLTADTQYF.

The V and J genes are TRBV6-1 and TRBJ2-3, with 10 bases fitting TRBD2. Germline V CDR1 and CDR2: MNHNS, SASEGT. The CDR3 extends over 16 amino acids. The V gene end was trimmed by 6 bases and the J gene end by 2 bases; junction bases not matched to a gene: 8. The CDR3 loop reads CASRGGLARPTDTQYF. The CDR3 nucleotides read TGTGCCAGCAGGGGGGGACTAGCGAGGCCCACAGATACGCAGTATTTT.

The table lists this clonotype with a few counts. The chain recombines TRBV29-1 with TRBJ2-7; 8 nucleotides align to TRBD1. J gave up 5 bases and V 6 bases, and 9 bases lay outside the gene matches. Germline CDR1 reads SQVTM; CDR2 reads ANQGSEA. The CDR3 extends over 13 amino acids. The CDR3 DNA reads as TGCAGCGTCTGCTGGCAGGGGGCCCACGAGCAGTACTTC. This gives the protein CSVCWQGAHEQYF.

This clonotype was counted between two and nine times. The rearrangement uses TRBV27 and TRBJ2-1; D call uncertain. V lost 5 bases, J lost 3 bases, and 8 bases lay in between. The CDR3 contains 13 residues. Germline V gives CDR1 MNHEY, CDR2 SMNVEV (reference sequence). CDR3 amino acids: CASSPLLYNEQFF. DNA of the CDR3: TGTGCCAGCAGTCCCCTACTCTACAATGAGCAGTTCTTC.

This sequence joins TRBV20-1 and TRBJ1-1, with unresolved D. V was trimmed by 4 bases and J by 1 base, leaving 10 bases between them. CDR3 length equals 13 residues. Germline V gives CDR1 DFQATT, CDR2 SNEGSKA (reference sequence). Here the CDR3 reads CSATRFPNTEAFF. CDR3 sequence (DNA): TGCAGTGCTACGCGGTTCCCGAACACTGAAGCTTTCTTT.

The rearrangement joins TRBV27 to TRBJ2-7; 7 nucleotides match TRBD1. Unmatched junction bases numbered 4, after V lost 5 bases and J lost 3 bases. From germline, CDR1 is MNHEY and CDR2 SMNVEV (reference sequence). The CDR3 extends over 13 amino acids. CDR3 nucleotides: TGTGCCAGCAGTCTGCAGGGGGTCTACGAGCAGTACTTC. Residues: CASSLQGVYEQYF.

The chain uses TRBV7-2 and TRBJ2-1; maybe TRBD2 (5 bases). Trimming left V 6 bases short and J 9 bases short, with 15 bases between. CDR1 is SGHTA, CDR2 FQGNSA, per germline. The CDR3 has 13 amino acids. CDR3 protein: CASSAGPNGEQFF. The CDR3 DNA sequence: TGTGCCAGCAGTGCGGGCCCTAATGGTGAGCAGTTCTTC.

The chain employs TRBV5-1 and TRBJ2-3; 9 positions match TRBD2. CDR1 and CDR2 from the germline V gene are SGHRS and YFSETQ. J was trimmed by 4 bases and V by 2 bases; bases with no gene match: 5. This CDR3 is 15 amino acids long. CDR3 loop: CASSFSGSVSDTQYF. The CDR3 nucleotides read TGCGCCAGCAGCTTTAGCGGGAGTGTTTCAGATACGCAGTATTTT.